The source of this T cell receptor (beta chain) is a study of blood T cell repertoires in COVID-19. Study information: Samples taken during acute and convalescent COVID-19 were collected in the United States, Italy and Spain. From T cells, B-cell-depleted T cells, or PBMCs came the material, which was cDNA or gDNA.

Trimming took 0 bases from V and 3 from J, leaving 15 bases between them. This CDR3 has 16 amino acids. Germline V gene sequence: CDR1 SGHRS, CDR2 YFSETQ. Sequencing was performed with immunoSEQ multiplex PCR; in TCRdb, only in-frame clones are kept and a portion is missing. This table holds approximately 80,000 clones, about four fifths found once. This receptor was identified in a woman aged 70-85 years with acute or convalescent COVID-19. The sample taken for sequencing was peripheral blood. The gene calls are TRBV5-1 and TRBJ1-2; no clear D gene. CDR3 protein: CASSLVVGVRDYGYTF. The CDR3 DNA reads TGCGCCAGCAGCTTGGTGGTCGGCGTGAGGGACTATGGCTACACCTTC.